The rows below give T cell receptor beta chains drawn from one sample of a study of OX40 agonist ivuxolimab in advanced cancers. Sequenced by immunoSEQ multiplex PCR; TCRdb stores in-frame clones only, minus some. Among tens of thousands of clones listed, around 82% were seen once. The sample here was CD4+ or CD8+ T cells sorted from blood, taken in a trial of the OX40 agonist ivuxolimab. These receptors all come from an adult with an advanced solid tumor such as melanoma, head and neck, liver or kidney cancer. Both conserved end residues are part of each CDR3. A D gene is named only where the DNA matches it firmly. The size entry is marked missing in some rows and otherwise reads once, few, many or a size class.

clone size: NA
D gene: TRBD1
V gene: TRBV27
J gene: TRBJ1-5
CDR3 protein: CASSRQGGVNQPQHF
CDR3 DNA: TGTGCCAGCAGCCGACAGGGAGGGGTCAATCAGCCCCAGCATTTT

clone size: NA
D gene: NA
V gene: TRBV25-1
J gene: TRBJ2-7
CDR3 protein: CASSLQESSYEQYF
CDR3 DNA: TGTGCCAGCAGTCTACAGGAGAGCTCCTACGAGCAGTACTTC

clone size: NA
D gene: NA
V gene: TRBV7-2
J gene: TRBJ2-7
CDR3 protein: CASSFQAGEFYEQYF
CDR3 DNA: TGTGCCAGCAGCTTCCAGGCCGGCGAGTTCTACGAGCAGTACTTC

clone size: NA
D gene: TRBD1
V gene: TRBV10-1
J gene: TRBJ2-7
CDR3 protein: CASSWDRAYEQYF
CDR3 DNA: TGCGCCAGCAGTTGGGACAGGGCTTACGAGCAGTACTTC

clone size: NA
D gene: NA
V gene: TRBV18
J gene: TRBJ1-1
CDR3 protein: CASSPDTEAFF
CDR3 DNA: TGTGCCAGCTCACCGGACACTGAAGCTTTCTTT

clone size: NA
D gene: NA
V gene: TRBV18
J gene: TRBJ1-2
CDR3 protein: CASSQQERYGYTF
CDR3 DNA: TGTGCCAGCTCACAACAGGAACGCTATGGCTACACCTTC

clone size: once
D gene: TRBD1
V gene: TRBV9
J gene: TRBJ2-7
CDR3 protein: CASSVGSEGQVYEQYF
CDR3 DNA: TGTGCCAGCAGCGTAGGTTCAGAGGGACAGGTCTACGAGCAGTACTTC

clone size: NA
D gene: NA
V gene: TRBV5-5
J gene: TRBJ1-5
CDR3 protein: CASSLEPSTNQPQHF
CDR3 DNA: TGTGCCAGCAGCTTGGAGCCCTCTACGAATCAGCCCCAGCATTTT

clone size: NA
D gene: NA
V gene: TRBV11-2
J gene: TRBJ2-2
CDR3 protein: CASSAPERGTGELFF
CDR3 DNA: TGTGCCAGCAGCGCGCCCGAAAGAGGCACCGGGGAGCTGTTTTTT

clone size: NA
D gene: TRBD1
V gene: TRBV5-4
J gene: TRBJ2-7
CDR3 protein: CASGKGTGAYEQYF
CDR3 DNA: TGTGCCAGCGGAAAGGGGACAGGGGCCTACGAGCAGTACTTC

clone size: once
D gene: NA
V gene: TRBV5-8
J gene: TRBJ1-5
CDR3 protein: CASSLGDQPQHF
CDR3 DNA: TGTGCCAGCAGCTTGGGGGATCAGCCCCAGCATTTT

clone size: once
D gene: NA
V gene: TRBV2
J gene: TRBJ2-2
CDR3 protein: CASSQLSGELFF
CDR3 DNA: TGTGCCAGCTCTCAGTTATCCGGGGAGCTGTTTTTT

clone size: NA
D gene: NA
V gene: TRBV5-1
J gene: TRBJ2-1
CDR3 protein: CASSLSQGMENEQFF
CDR3 DNA: TGCGCCAGCAGCTTGTCGCAGGGAATGGAAAATGAGCAGTTCTTC

clone size: NA
D gene: NA
V gene: TRBV27
J gene: TRBJ2-7
CDR3 protein: CASSLTGKGEQYF
CDR3 DNA: TGTGCCAGCAGTTTAACAGGGAAGGGCGAGCAGTACTTC

clone size: NA
D gene: NA
V gene: TRBV12-2
J gene: TRBJ2-2
CDR3 protein: CASRGAVDRGMTGELFF
CDR3 DNA: TGTGCAAGTCGCGGGGCCGTGGACAGGGGGATGACCGGGGAGCTGTTTTTT

clone size: NA
D gene: TRBD1
V gene: TRBV5-1
J gene: TRBJ2-1
CDR3 protein: CASSTGQGLLYNEQFF
CDR3 DNA: TGCGCCAGCAGCACCGGACAGGGCCTTCTCTACAATGAGCAGTTCTTC

clone size: NA
D gene: NA
V gene: TRBV11-2
J gene: TRBJ2-7
CDR3 protein: CASSLGPGTEEQYF
CDR3 DNA: TGTGCCAGCAGCTTAGGCCCAGGGACGGAAGAGCAGTACTTC

clone size: NA
D gene: NA
V gene: TRBV27
J gene: TRBJ1-1
CDR3 protein: CASSLSKYGLGTEAFF
CDR3 DNA: TGTGCCAGCAGTTTATCGAAATATGGGCTAGGCACTGAAGCTTTCTTT

clone size: NA
D gene: TRBD1
V gene: TRBV7-2
J gene: TRBJ2-7
CDR3 protein: CASSLPTGGSYEQYF
CDR3 DNA: TGTGCCAGCAGCTTGCCGACAGGGGGCTCCTACGAGCAGTACTTC

clone size: few
D gene: NA
V gene: TRBV30
J gene: TRBJ2-1
CDR3 protein: CAWRGLGEYEQFF
CDR3 DNA: TGTGCCTGGAGGGGACTCGGGGAGTATGAGCAGTTCTTC

clone size: NA
D gene: TRBD1
V gene: TRBV2
J gene: TRBJ2-5
CDR3 protein: CASSDGTGYLLSPSETQYF
CDR3 DNA: TGTGCCAGCAGTGATGGGACAGGGTACCTCCTCAGCCCTTCAGAGACCCAGTACTTC

clone size: NA
D gene: NA
V gene: TRBV4-1
J gene: TRBJ2-1
CDR3 protein: CASSQDRGGDNNEQFF
CDR3 DNA: TGCGCCAGCAGCCAAGATAGGGGGGGGGATAACAATGAGCAGTTCTTC

clone size: few
D gene: NA
V gene: TRBV4-3
J gene: TRBJ1-4
CDR3 protein: CASSQSGADNEKLFF
CDR3 DNA: TGCGCCAGCAGCCAATCAGGGGCCGATAATGAAAAACTGTTTTTT

clone size: NA
D gene: NA
V gene: TRBV5-6
J gene: TRBJ1-1
CDR3 protein: CASSLDLDTEAFF
CDR3 DNA: TGTGCCAGCAGCTTGGACCTCGACACTGAAGCTTTCTTT

clone size: NA
D gene: TRBD2
V gene: TRBV15
J gene: TRBJ2-1
CDR3 protein: CATSRGSGTSVNEQFF
CDR3 DNA: TGTGCCACCAGCAGAGGCTCCGGGACTAGTGTCAATGAGCAGTTCTTC

clone size: few
D gene: NA
V gene: TRBV9
J gene: TRBJ2-3
CDR3 protein: CASSVEGGGPTDTQYF
CDR3 DNA: TGTGCCAGCAGCGTAGAAGGGGGAGGGCCCACAGATACGCAGTATTTT

clone size: NA
D gene: TRBD2
V gene: TRBV2
J gene: TRBJ2-1
CDR3 protein: CASSPSGPISDEQFF
CDR3 DNA: TGTGCCAGCAGTCCTAGCGGGCCCATCTCCGATGAGCAGTTCTTC

clone size: NA
D gene: NA
V gene: TRBV19
J gene: TRBJ2-7
CDR3 protein: CASSIDGGSVAEQYF
CDR3 DNA: TGTGCCAGTAGTATAGACGGCGGGTCTGTCGCCGAGCAGTACTTC

clone size: NA
D gene: TRBD2
V gene: TRBV6-6
J gene: TRBJ2-1
CDR3 protein: CATRLAANNEQFF
CDR3 DNA: TGTGCCACCAGACTAGCGGCGAACAATGAGCAGTTCTTC

clone size: NA
D gene: NA
V gene: TRBV11-3
J gene: TRBJ2-3
CDR3 protein: CASSLRRQGTYGTDTQYF
CDR3 DNA: TGTGCCAGCAGCTTAAGACGGCAGGGGACTTATGGGACAGATACGCAGTATTTT

clone size: NA
D gene: NA
V gene: TRBV7-8
J gene: TRBJ2-1
CDR3 protein: CASSLGFREQFF
CDR3 DNA: TGTGCCAGCAGCTTAGGGTTCAGGGAGCAGTTCTTC

clone size: NA
D gene: NA
V gene: TRBV30
J gene: TRBJ2-2
CDR3 protein: CAWSVKDPAGELFF
CDR3 DNA: TGTGCCTGGAGTGTAAAGGACCCCGCGGGGGAGCTGTTTTTT

clone size: few
D gene: NA
V gene: TRBV16
J gene: TRBJ1-1
CDR3 protein: CASSAQGSTEAFF
CDR3 DNA: TGTGCCAGCAGTGCGCAGGGGAGCACTGAAGCTTTCTTT

clone size: NA
D gene: NA
V gene: TRBV7-9
J gene: TRBJ1-4
CDR3 protein: CASSSAGRGTNEKLFF
CDR3 DNA: TGTGCCAGCAGTTCAGCAGGACGGGGAACTAATGAAAAACTGTTTTTT

clone size: NA
D gene: NA
V gene: TRBV27
J gene: TRBJ2-1
CDR3 protein: CASSLGGTHNEQFF
CDR3 DNA: TGTGCCAGCAGTTTAGGGGGTACCCACAATGAGCAGTTCTTC

clone size: NA
D gene: TRBD2
V gene: TRBV28
J gene: TRBJ2-1
CDR3 protein: CASSFGSGRISFF
CDR3 DNA: TGTGCCAGCAGTTTCGGTAGCGGGAGGATTTCGTTCTTC

clone size: NA
D gene: TRBD2
V gene: TRBV25-1
J gene: TRBJ2-1
CDR3 protein: CASSDYPLRREGKQFF
CDR3 DNA: TGTGCCAGCAGTGATTACCCCCTCCGGCGGGAGGGGAAGCAGTTCTTC

clone size: NA
D gene: NA
V gene: TRBV18
J gene: TRBJ2-7
CDR3 protein: CASSVSGVSSYEQYF
CDR3 DNA: TGTGCCAGCTCAGTTTCCGGGGTATCCTCCTACGAGCAGTACTTC

clone size: NA
D gene: NA
V gene: TRBV7-3
J gene: TRBJ2-5
CDR3 protein: CASSLRSQETQYF
CDR3 DNA: TGTGCCAGCAGCTTAAGGAGCCAAGAGACCCAGTACTTC

clone size: NA
D gene: TRBD2
V gene: TRBV4-2
J gene: TRBJ2-3
CDR3 protein: CASSQDETSVSTDTQYF
CDR3 DNA: TGTGCCAGCAGCCAAGATGAGACTAGCGTCAGCACAGATACGCAGTATTTT

clone size: NA
D gene: NA
V gene: TRBV14
J gene: TRBJ2-2
CDR3 protein: CASSHRWARVRLELFF
CDR3 DNA: TGTGCCAGCAGCCACCGATGGGCCAGGGTAAGATTAGAGCTGTTTTTT

clone size: NA
D gene: NA
V gene: TRBV5-6
J gene: TRBJ2-2
CDR3 protein: CASSLGRVPLQAGELFF
CDR3 DNA: TGTGCCAGCAGCTTGGGACGGGTTCCTCTTCAAGCCGGGGAGCTGTTTTTT

clone size: NA
D gene: NA
V gene: TRBV28
J gene: TRBJ2-7
CDR3 protein: CASSFSGKAYEQYF
CDR3 DNA: TGTGCCAGCAGTTTTTCGGGCAAGGCCTACGAGCAGTACTTC

clone size: NA
D gene: TRBD2
V gene: TRBV7-6
J gene: TRBJ2-2
CDR3 protein: CASSFGEGTGELFF
CDR3 DNA: TGTGCCAGCAGCTTCGGGGAGGGCACCGGGGAGCTGTTTTTT

clone size: NA
D gene: NA
V gene: TRBV7-9
J gene: TRBJ2-1
CDR3 protein: CASLGGSYNEQFF
CDR3 DNA: TGTGCCAGCTTGGGGGGATCTTACAATGAGCAGTTCTTC

clone size: NA
D gene: TRBD1
V gene: TRBV10-3
J gene: TRBJ1-5
CDR3 protein: CAISSGTGLNQPQHF
CDR3 DNA: TGTGCCATCAGCTCCGGGACAGGGCTAAATCAGCCCCAGCATTTT

clone size: NA
D gene: TRBD2
V gene: TRBV28
J gene: TRBJ2-5
CDR3 protein: CASSTRLAGGETQYF
CDR3 DNA: TGTGCCAGCAGTACGAGACTAGCGGGAGGAGAGACCCAGTACTTC

clone size: few
D gene: NA
V gene: TRBV2
J gene: TRBJ2-2
CDR3 protein: CASRLAVGGELFF
CDR3 DNA: TGTGCCAGTAGACTGGCGGTGGGCGGGGAGCTGTTTTTT

clone size: NA
D gene: NA
V gene: TRBV5-1
J gene: TRBJ2-3
CDR3 protein: CASSFGGTLTDTQYF
CDR3 DNA: TGCGCCAGCAGCTTTGGAGGGACCCTCACAGATACGCAGTATTTT

clone size: few
D gene: TRBD1
V gene: TRBV10-3
J gene: TRBJ2-7
CDR3 protein: CAIRGQGAFIYEQYF
CDR3 DNA: TGTGCCATCAGGGGACAGGGGGCTTTTATCTACGAGCAGTACTTC

clone size: NA
D gene: TRBD1
V gene: TRBV6-1
J gene: TRBJ2-5
CDR3 protein: CASSLGGQGETQYF
CDR3 DNA: TGTGCCAGCAGCCTTGGCGGACAGGGAGAGACCCAGTACTTC

clone size: NA
D gene: NA
V gene: TRBV7-9
J gene: TRBJ2-7
CDR3 protein: CASSLARYEQYF
CDR3 DNA: TGTGCCAGCAGCTTAGCGCGGTACGAGCAGTACTTC

clone size: few
D gene: NA
V gene: TRBV4-1
J gene: TRBJ1-2
CDR3 protein: CASSHGVRIAGNYGYTF
CDR3 DNA: TGCGCCAGCAGCCATGGGGTGCGGATCGCTGGGAACTATGGCTACACCTTC

clone size: NA
D gene: NA
V gene: TRBV4-1
J gene: TRBJ2-2
CDR3 protein: CASSLPGEELFF
CDR3 DNA: TGCGCCAGCAGCCTCCCCGGGGAGGAGCTGTTTTTT

clone size: few
D gene: TRBD1
V gene: TRBV5-1
J gene: TRBJ2-2
CDR3 protein: CASTFSTGGAGELFF
CDR3 DNA: TGCGCCAGCACCTTTTCGACAGGGGGTGCCGGGGAGCTGTTTTTT